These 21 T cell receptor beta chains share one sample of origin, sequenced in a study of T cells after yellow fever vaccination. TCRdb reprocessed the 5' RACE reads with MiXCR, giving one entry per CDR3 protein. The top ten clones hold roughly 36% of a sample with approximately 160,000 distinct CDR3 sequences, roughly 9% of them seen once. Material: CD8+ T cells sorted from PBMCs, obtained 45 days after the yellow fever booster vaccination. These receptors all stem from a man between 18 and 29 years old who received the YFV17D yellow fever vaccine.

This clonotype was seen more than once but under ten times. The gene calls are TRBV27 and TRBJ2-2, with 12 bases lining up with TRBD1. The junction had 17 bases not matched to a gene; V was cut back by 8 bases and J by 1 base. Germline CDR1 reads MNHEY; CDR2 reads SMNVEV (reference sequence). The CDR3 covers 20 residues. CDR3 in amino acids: CASLNRWGTGGAMNTGELFF. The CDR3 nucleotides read TGTGCCAGCTTAAATCGATGGGGGACAGGGGGCGCTATGAACACCGGGGAGCTGTTTTTT.

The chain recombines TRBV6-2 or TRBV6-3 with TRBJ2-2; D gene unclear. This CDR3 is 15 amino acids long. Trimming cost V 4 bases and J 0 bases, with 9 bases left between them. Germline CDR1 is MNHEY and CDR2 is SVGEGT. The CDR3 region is CASSFLGTNTGELFF. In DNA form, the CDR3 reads TGTGCCAGCAGTTTTCTGGGGACGAACACCGGGGAGCTGTTTTTT.

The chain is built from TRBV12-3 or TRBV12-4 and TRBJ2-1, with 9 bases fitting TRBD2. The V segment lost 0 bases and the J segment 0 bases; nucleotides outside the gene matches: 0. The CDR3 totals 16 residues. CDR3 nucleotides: TGTGCCAGCAGTTTAGCGGGACTAGCCTCCTACAATGAGCAGTTCTTC. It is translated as CASSLAGLASYNEQFF.

In DNA, the CDR3 is TGTGCCAGCAGCGTAGCGACTAGTCATGAGCAGTTCTTC. Translating gives CASSVATSHEQFF. This chain connects TRBV9 to TRBJ2-1, with D perhaps matching TRBD2 (6 bases). Germline CDR1 SGDLS, CDR2 YYNGEE. Trimming cost V 0 bases and J 8 bases, with 9 bases left between them. The CDR3 runs to 13 residues.

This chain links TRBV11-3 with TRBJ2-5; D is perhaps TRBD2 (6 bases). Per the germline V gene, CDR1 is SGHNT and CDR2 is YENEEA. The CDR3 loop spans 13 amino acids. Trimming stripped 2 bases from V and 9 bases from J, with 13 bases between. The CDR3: CASSLSTGGAQYF. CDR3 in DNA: TGTGCCAGCAGCTTATCGACTGGAGGGGCCCAGTACTTC. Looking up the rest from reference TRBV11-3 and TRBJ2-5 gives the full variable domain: EAGVVQSPRYKIIEKKQPVAFWCNPISGHNTLYWYLQNLGQGPELLIRYENEEAVDDSQLPKDRFSAERLKGVDSTLKIQPAELGDSAVYLCASSLSTGGAQYFGPGTRLLVL.

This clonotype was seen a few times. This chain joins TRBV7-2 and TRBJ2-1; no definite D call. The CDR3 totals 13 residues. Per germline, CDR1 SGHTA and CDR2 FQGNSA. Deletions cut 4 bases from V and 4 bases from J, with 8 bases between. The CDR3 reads CASSSPTYNEQFF. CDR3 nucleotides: TGTGCCAGCAGCTCTCCAACGTACAATGAGCAGTTCTTC.

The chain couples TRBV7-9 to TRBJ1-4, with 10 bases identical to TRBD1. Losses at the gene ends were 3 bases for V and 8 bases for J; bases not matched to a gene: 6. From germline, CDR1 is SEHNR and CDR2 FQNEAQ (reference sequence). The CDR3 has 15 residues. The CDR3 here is CASSFPGQGNEKLFF. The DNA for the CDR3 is TGTGCCAGCAGCTTTCCGGGACAGGGGAACGAAAAACTGTTTTTT.

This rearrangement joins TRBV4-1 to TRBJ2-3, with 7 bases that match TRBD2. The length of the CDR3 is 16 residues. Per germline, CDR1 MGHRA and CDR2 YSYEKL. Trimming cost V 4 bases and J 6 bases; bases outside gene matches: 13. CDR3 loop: CASSPTGGIQEDTQYF. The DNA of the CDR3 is TGCGCCAGCAGCCCAACCGGGGGGATCCAAGAGGATACGCAGTATTTT.

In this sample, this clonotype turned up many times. The CDR3 DNA follows: TGTGCCAGCAGTTTTCTTAGTACAGCCTCCTACGAGCAGTACTTC. Translating it yields CASSFLSTASYEQYF. V is TRBV6-1 and J is TRBJ2-7; D gene ambiguous. Deletions cut 5 bases from V and 0 bases from J, with 14 bases between. This CDR3 comprises 15 residues. CDR1 is MNHNS, CDR2 SASEGT, per germline.

Here the CDR3 DNA reads TGTGCCAGCAGTTCTTACCCGGACGGGGGGTTTGTGGGAGTGAATACGCAGTATTTT. Amino acid sequence: CASSSYPDGGFVGVNTQYF. The V call is TRBV12-3 or TRBV12-4, the J call TRBJ2-3; 7 nucleotides agree with TRBD2. The trim removed 4 bases at V and 7 bases at J, leaving 23 bases unmatched. This CDR3 has 19 residues.

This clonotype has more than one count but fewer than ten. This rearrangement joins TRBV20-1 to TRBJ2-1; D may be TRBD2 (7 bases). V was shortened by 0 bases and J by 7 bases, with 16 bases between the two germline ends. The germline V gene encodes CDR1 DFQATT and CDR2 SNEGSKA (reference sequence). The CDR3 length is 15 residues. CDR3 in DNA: TGCAGTGCTAGAGATCGAAGGGGGGGGCTGAATGAGCAGTTCTTC. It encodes CSARDRRGGLNEQFF.

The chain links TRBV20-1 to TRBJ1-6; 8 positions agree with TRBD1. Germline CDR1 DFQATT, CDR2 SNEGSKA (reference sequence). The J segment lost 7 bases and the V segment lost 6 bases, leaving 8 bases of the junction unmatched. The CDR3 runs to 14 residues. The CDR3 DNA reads TGCAGTGCCGGGACAGGACGGGAAAATTCACCCCTCCACTTT. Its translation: CSAGTGRENSPLHF.

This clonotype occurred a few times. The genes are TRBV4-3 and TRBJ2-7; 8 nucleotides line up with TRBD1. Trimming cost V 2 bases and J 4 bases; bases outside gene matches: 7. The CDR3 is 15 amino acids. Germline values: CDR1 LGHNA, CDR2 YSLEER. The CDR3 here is CASSQTGGGPYEQYF. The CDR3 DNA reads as TGCGCCAGCAGCCAAACAGGGGGAGGTCCGTACGAGCAGTACTTC.

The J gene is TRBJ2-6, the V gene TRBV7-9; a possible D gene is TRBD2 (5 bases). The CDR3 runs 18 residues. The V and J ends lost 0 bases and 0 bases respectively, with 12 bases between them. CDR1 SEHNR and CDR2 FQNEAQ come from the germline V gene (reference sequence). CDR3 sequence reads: CASSLAGISPSGANVLTF. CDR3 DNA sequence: TGTGCCAGCAGCTTAGCCGGGATCTCTCCCTCTGGGGCCAACGTCCTGACTTTC.

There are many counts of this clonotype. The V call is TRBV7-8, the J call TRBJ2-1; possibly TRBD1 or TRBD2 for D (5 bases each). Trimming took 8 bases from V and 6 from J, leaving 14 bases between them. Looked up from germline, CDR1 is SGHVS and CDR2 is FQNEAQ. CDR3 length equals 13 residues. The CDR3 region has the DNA TGTGCCAGCCTGGGACCCCCGGGCAATGAGCAGTTCTTC. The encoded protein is CASLGPPGNEQFF. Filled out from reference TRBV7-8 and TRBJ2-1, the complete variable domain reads GAGVSQSPRYKVAKRGQDVALRCDPISGHVSLFWYQQALGQGPEFLTYFQNEAQLDKSGLPSDRFFAERPEGSVSTLKIQRTQQEDSAVYLCASLGPPGNEQFFGPGTRLTVL.

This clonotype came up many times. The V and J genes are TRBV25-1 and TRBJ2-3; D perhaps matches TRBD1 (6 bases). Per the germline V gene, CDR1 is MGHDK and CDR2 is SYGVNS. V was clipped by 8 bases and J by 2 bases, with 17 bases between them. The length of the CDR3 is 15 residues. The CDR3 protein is CASAEHREDTDTQYF. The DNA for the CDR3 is TGTGCCAGCGCAGAACACAGGGAAGACACAGATACGCAGTATTTT.

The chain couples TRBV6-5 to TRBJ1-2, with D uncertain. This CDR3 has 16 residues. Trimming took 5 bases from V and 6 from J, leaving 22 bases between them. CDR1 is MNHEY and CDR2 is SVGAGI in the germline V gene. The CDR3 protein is CASSKTESPPLDGYTF. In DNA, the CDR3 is TGTGCCAGCAGTAAGACGGAGTCCCCCCCACTTGATGGCTACACCTTC.

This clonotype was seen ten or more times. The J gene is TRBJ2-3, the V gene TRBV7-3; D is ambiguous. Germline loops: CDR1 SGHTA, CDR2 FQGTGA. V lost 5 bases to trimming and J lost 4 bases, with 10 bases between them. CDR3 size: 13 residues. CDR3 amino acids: CASSAGISDTQYF. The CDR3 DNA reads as TGTGCCAGCAGCGCAGGTATTTCAGATACGCAGTATTTT.

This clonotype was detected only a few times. In nucleotides, the CDR3 is TGCGCCAGCAGCTACCGAGAATTCGCCGGGGAGCTGTTTTTT. This encodes CASSYREFAGELFF. This chain joins TRBV4-1 and TRBJ2-2; no clear D gene. The germline gives CDR1 MGHRA, CDR2 YSYEKL. V was trimmed by 5 bases and J by 6 bases, leaving 13 bases between them. This CDR3 is 14 amino acids long.

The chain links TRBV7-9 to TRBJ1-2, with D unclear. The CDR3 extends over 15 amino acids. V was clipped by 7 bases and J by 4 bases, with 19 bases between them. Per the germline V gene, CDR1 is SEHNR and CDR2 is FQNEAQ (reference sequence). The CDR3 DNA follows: TGTGCCAGCACCCCCCCTGGCAGCAACCTCTATGGCTACACCTTC. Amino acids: CASTPPGSNLYGYTF. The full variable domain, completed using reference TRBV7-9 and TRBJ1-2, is DTGVSQNPRHKITKRGQNVTFRCDPISEHNRLYWYRQTLGQGPEFLTYFQNEAQLEKSRLLSDRFSAERPKGSFSTLEIQRTEQGDSAMYLCASTPPGSNLYGYTFGSGTRLTVV.

The DNA of the CDR3 is TGTGCCACCAGTGACCGGGACAGGGGCTATGGCTACACCTTC. The encoded protein is CATSDRDRGYGYTF. This chain joins TRBV24-1 and TRBJ1-2; 10 bases agree with TRBD1. The CDR3 has 14 amino acids. The germline gives CDR1 KGHDR, CDR2 SFDVKD. With 4 bases clipped from V and 4 bases from J, the junction kept 2 bases outside the gene matches.